This T cell receptor beta chain was recorded in a study of blood T cells in healthy people across ages. The germline gives CDR1 SGHDT, CDR2 YYEEEE. Trimming took 1 base from V and 6 from J, leaving 14 bases between them. CDR3 length: 15 amino acids. General study points: The unsorted PBMCs prevented any conclusive comparison of naive versus antigen-experienced cells. Strong correlation existed between TCR beta diversity and naive T cell percentage.

Notes on this clonotype: What it binds is not known.

The second PCR ran roughly 7 to 11 cycles with a sample-barcoded 5' primer and J-beta primers. MiXCR was run by TCRdb on the 5' RACE reads, yielding one entry per CDR3 protein. The sample gives approximately 1,700,000 distinct CDR3 sequences, more than 35% of which show up once; about 23% is in the top ten. The sequenced sample consisted of blood. The V call is TRBV5-6, the J call TRBJ2-1; tentatively, D is TRBD2 (7 bases). This clonotype was sampled from a human donor in good health. Written as DNA, the CDR3 is TGTGCCAGCAGCTTGAACATGAGGGGGGGCAATGAGCAGTTCTTC. Amino acid sequence: CASSLNMRGGNEQFF. The full variable domain, in which reference TRBV5-6 and TRBJ2-1 provide the parts outside the CDR3, is DAGVTQSPTHLIKTRGQQVTLRCSPKSGHDTVSWYQQALGQGPQFIFQYYEEEERQRGNFPDRFSGHQFPNYSSELNVNALLLGDSALYLCASSLNMRGGNEQFFGPGTRLTVL.